The 10 T cell receptor beta chains below all came from one sample that was sequenced in a study of blood T cells in healthy people across ages. It was with a sample-barcoded 5' primer and a J-beta primer mix that a second PCR of about 7 to 12 cycles was run. TCRdb itself ran the 5' RACE reads through MiXCR, one entry per CDR3 protein. The data contain 1.5 million to 2 million distinct CDR3 sequences, approximately 40% of them singletons. Sequencing was performed on blood. The receptors were gathered from a human donor in good health.

J is TRBJ2-7 and V is TRBV28; 7 bases fit TRBD1. The junction had 7 bases not matched to a gene; V was cut back by 5 bases and J by 0 bases. This CDR3 comprises 15 residues. Germline V gene sequence: CDR1 MDHEN, CDR2 SYDVKM. CDR3 coding DNA: TGTGCCAGCAGTCTTGGACAGGCCCTCTCCTACGAGCAGTACTTC. This encodes CASSLGQALSYEQYF.

This clonotype was counted between two and nine times. V usage is TRBV29-1 and J usage is TRBJ2-5; D is uncertain. The CDR3 runs to 13 residues. Germline-derived CDR1 and CDR2 are SQVTM and ANQGSEA. Trimming pared 3 bases from V and 5 bases from J, leaving 13 bases between. CDR3 loop: CSVDGSLRETQYF. Here the CDR3 DNA reads TGCAGCGTTGACGGTTCGCTCCGGGAGACCCAGTACTTC.

This sequence joins TRBV10-3 and TRBJ1-2; no firm D call. The length of the CDR3 is 13 residues. CDR1 and CDR2 (germline): ENHRY, SYGVKD. V was pared by 7 bases and J by 3 bases, with 12 bases between. CDR3 sequence (DNA): TGTGCCATCACGAACCCGGGTGACTATGGCTACACCTTC. Its protein is CAITNPGDYGYTF.

This clonotype has only a few counts. For the CDR3, the DNA is TGTGCCAGCAGATCGGACGGCGGTGGAGGCGGGTATGGCTACACCTTC. Its translation is CASRSDGGGGGYGYTF. V gene TRBV6-5 combines with J gene TRBJ1-2; D unclear. The V end lost 6 bases, the J end lost 5 bases, and 22 bases lay between the germline ends. CDR1 MNHEY and CDR2 SVGAGI come from the germline V gene. This CDR3 region has 16 residues.

The chain couples TRBV3-1 to TRBJ2-4; TRBD2 is a possible D gene (7 bases). The J call is in doubt because the DNA end fits TRBJ2-1 better. This CDR3 contains 17 residues. Germline V gene data show CDR1 as LGHDT and CDR2 as YNNKEL (reference sequence). The CDR3 spells CASSPSSVGGQYNEQFF. In nucleotides, the CDR3 is TGTGCCAGCAGCCCATCGTCAGTCGGGGGGCAATACAATGAGCAGTTCTTC.

This clonotype was counted only a few times. Written as DNA, the CDR3 is TGCGCCAGCAGCCAAGGACAGGGGATACCAAGGGGCGAGCAGTACTTC. Its translation: CASSQGQGIPRGEQYF. The chain joins TRBV4-1 to TRBJ2-7, with TRBD1 matching 8 bases. After removal of 1 base from V and 6 bases from J, the junction contained 11 bases not matched to a gene. Germline V gene data show CDR1 as MGHRA and CDR2 as YSYEKL. This CDR3 contains 16 residues.

The CDR3 region has the DNA TGCAGTGCTAGTGATGCCAGGGGAACTGAAGCTTTCTTT. Amino acids: CSASDARGTEAFF. V gene TRBV20-1 combines with J gene TRBJ1-1; the D gene is possibly TRBD1 (6 bases). CDR1 is DFQATT and CDR2 is SNEGSKA in the germline V gene (reference sequence). V was clipped by 3 bases and J by 5 bases, with 13 bases between them. The CDR3 has 13 amino acids.

This chain joins TRBV20-1 and TRBJ2-7; D is unclear. This CDR3 has 14 amino acids. Germline values: CDR1 DFQATT, CDR2 SNEGSKA (reference sequence). V was clipped by 0 bases and J by 3 bases, with 12 bases between them. In DNA form, the CDR3 reads TGCAGTGCTAGAGAAGGGAAGAGGCTCTACGAGCAGTACTTC. This sequence encodes CSAREGKRLYEQYF.

This clonotype has just a few counts. The genes are TRBV7-9 and TRBJ1-2; 9 bases are a match to TRBD1. J gave up 6 bases and V 5 bases, and 10 bases lay outside the gene matches. The CDR3 totals 15 residues. Germline V lookup: CDR1 SEHNR, CDR2 FQNEAQ (reference sequence). The CDR3 DNA reads as TGTGCCAGCAGCCAGACAGGGGGAAGGGAGCATGGCTACACCTTC. Amino acids: CASSQTGGREHGYTF. The full variable domain, in which reference TRBV7-9 and TRBJ1-2 provide the parts outside the CDR3, is DTGVSQNPRHKITKRGQNVTFRCDPISEHNRLYWYRQTLGQGPEFLTYFQNEAQLEKSRLLSDRFSAERPKGSFSTLEIQRTEQGDSAMYLCASSQTGGREHGYTFGSGTRLTVV.

The chain recombines TRBV20-1 with TRBJ2-3, with 8 nucleotides matching TRBD2. Trimming cost V 5 bases and J 2 bases; bases outside gene matches: 15. Per germline, CDR1 DFQATT and CDR2 SNEGSKA (reference sequence). The CDR3 is 17 residues long. CDR3 sequence (DNA): TGCAGTGCTGACCCCGTCAAGCGGGGGACTCTCACAGATACGCAGTATTTT. This encodes CSADPVKRGTLTDTQYF.